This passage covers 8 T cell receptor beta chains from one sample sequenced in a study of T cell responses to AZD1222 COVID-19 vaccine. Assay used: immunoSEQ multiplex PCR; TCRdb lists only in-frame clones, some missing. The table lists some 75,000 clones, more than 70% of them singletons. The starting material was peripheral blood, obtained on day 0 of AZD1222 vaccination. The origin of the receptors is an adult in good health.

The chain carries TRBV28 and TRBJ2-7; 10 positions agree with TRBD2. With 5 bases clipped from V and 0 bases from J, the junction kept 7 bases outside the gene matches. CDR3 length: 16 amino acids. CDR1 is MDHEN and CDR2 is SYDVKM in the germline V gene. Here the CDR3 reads CASSVGRTSGSYEQYV. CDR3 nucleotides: TGTGCCAGCAGTGTCGGCAGGACTAGCGGCTCCTACGAGCAGTACGTC.

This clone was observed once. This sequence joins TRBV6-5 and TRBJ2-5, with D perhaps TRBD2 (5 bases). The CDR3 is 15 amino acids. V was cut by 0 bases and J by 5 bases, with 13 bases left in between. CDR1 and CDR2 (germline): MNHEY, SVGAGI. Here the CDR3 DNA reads TGTGCCAGCAGTTACTCGAACGGGGTTCGGGAGACCCAGTACTTC. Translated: CASSYSNGVRETQYF.

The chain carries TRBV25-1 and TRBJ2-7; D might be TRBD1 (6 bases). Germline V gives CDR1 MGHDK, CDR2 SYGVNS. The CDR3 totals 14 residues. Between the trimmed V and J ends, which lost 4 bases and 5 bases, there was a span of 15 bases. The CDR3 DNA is TGTGCCAGCAGTGTCCACAGGGAGAGGAACGAGCAGTACGTC. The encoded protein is CASSVHRERNEQYV.

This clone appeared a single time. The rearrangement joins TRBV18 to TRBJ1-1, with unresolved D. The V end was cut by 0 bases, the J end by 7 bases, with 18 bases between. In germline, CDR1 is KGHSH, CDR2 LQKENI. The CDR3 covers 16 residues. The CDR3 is CASSPPSVIVSGEAFF. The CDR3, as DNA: TGTGCCAGCTCACCACCTTCGGTCATTGTATCTGGTGAAGCTTTCTTT.

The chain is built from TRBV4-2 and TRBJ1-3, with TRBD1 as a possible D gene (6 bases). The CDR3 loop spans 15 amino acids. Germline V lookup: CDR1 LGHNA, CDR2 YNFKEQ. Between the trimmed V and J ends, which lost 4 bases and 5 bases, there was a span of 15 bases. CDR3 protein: CASSPEQGPRNTIYF. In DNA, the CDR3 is TGTGCCAGCAGCCCGGAACAGGGCCCCCGAAACACCATATATTTT.

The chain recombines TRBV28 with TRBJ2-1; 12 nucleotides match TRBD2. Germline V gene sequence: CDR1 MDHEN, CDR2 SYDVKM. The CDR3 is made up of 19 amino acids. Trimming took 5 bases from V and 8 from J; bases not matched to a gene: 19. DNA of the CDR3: TGTGCCAGCAGTACGGGACTAGCGGGTCGGGGAGGGGGCTTGTATGAGCAGTTCTTC. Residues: CASSTGLAGRGGGLYEQFF.

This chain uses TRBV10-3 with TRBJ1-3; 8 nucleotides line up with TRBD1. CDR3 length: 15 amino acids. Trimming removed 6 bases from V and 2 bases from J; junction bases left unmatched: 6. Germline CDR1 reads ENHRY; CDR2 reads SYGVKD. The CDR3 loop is CAISLQTGAGNTIYF. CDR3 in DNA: TGTGCCATCAGCCTGCAGACAGGGGCTGGAAACACCATATATTTT.

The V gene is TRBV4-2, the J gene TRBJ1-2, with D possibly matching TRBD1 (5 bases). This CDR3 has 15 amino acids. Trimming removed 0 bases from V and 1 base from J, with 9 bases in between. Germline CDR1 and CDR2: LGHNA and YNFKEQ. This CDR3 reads CASSQEGTFNYGYTF. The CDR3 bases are TGTGCCAGCAGCCAAGAGGGGACTTTTAACTATGGCTACACCTTC.